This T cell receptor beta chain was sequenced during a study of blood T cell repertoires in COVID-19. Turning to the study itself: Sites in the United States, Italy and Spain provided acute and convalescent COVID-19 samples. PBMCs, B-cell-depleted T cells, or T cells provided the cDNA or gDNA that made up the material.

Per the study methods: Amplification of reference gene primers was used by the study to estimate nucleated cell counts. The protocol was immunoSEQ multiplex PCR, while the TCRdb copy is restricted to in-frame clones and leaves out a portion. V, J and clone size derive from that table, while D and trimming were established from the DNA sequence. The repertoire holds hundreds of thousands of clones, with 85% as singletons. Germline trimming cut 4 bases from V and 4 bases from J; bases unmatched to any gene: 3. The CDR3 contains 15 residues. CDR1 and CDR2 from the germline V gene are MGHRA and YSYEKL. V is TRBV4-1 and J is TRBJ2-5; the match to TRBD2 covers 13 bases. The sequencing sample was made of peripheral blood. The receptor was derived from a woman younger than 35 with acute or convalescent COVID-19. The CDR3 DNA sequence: TGCGCCAGCAGCCGGACTAGCGGGAGAGGAGAGACCCAGTACTTC. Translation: CASSRTSGRGETQYF.